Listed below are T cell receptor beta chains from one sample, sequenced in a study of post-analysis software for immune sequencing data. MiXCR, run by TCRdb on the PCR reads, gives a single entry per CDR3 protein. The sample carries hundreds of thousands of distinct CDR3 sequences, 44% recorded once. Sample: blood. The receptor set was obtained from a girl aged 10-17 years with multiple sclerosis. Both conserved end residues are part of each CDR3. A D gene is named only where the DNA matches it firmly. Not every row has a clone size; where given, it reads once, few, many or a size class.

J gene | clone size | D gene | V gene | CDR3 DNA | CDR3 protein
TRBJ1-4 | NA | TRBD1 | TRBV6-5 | TGTGCCGGATACAAAGAGGGGACAGATATGGATGAAAAACTGTTTTTT | CAGYKEGTDMDEKLFF
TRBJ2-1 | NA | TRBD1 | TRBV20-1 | TGCAGTGCTAGTGCAGGTCCAGGGGGCAATGAGCAGTTCTTC | CSASAGPGGNEQFF
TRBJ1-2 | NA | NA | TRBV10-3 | TGTGCCATCAGGCCCACAGGGATGAACTATGGCTACACCTTC | CAIRPTGMNYGYTF
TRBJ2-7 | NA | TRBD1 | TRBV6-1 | TGTGCCAGCAGTAGCCTTAACTTTGGACAGGTATACGAGCAGTACTTC | CASSSLNFGQVYEQYF
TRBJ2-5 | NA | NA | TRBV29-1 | TGCAGCGTTGATGGGGAACAAGAGACCCAGTACTTC | CSVDGEQETQYF
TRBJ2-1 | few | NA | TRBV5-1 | TGCGCCAGCAGCTTGAACAGGGAAAACAATGAGCAGTTCTTC | CASSLNRENNEQFF
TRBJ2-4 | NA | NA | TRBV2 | TGTGCCAGCTCAGAGGAAGGCAGGGGTGCCAAAAACATTCAGTACTTC | CASSEEGRGAKNIQYF
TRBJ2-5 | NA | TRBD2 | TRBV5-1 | TGCGCCAGCAAGGGGCGGGAGATCATGAAGGAGACCCAGTACTTC | CASKGREIMKETQYF
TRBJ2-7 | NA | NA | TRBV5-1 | TGCACCAGCTCCCTGGCAAGCCCCTACGAGCAGTACTTC | CTSSLASPYEQYF
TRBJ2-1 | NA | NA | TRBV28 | TGTGCCACTTACGCGGCCTTGGACAATGAGCAGTTCTTC | CATYAALDNEQFF
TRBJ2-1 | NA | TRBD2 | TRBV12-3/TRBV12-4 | TGTGCCAGCCATTCCTTAAGAACTAGCGGGTACAATGAGCAGTTCTTC | CASHSLRTSGYNEQFF
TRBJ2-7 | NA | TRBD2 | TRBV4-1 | TGCGCCAGCAGCCAAACGACTAGCGGGAGCTACGAGCAGTACTTC | CASSQTTSGSYEQYF
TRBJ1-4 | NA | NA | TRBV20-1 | TGCAGTGCTAGAGAGGTTGAGGCAGAAAAACTGTTTTTT | CSAREVEAEKLFF
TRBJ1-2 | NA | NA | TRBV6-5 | TGTGCCAGCAACCCCCTGGGGGCGGGTGGCTACACCTTC | CASNPLGAGGYTF
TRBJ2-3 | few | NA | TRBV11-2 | TGTGCCAGCAGCTTAGACCCCCTTCAGCTAGCGTCTGATACGCAGTATTTT | CASSLDPLQLASDTQYF
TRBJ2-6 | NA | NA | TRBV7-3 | TGTGCCAGCAGCTTATATCCCTCTGGGGCCAACGTCCTGACTTTC | CASSLYPSGANVLTF
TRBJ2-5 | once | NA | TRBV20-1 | TGCAGTGCTAGAGGGGGGAACCAAGAGACCCAGTACTTC | CSARGGNQETQYF
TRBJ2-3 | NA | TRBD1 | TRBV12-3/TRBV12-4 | TGTGCCAGCTGGGTAGGGGGACAGGGGGCTATCAGAGCAGATGCGCAATATTTT | CASWVGGQGAIRADAQYF
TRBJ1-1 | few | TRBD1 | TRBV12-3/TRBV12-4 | TGTGCCAGCAGTCGGACAGGGAGTTTCATGAACACTGAAGCTTTCTTT | CASSRTGSFMNTEAFF
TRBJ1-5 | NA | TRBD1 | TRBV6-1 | TGTGCCAGCAGTGAAAAGGGGGCGCGTAGCAATCAGCCCCAGCATTTT | CASSEKGARSNQPQHF
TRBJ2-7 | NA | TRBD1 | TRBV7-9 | TGTGCCAGCAGCTTGAACCGGGACAGGGCGTTCTACGAGCAGTACTTC | CASSLNRDRAFYEQYF
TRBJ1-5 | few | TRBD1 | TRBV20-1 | TGCAGTGCTACAGGGGGGACCCAGCCCCAGCATTTT | CSATGGTQPQHF
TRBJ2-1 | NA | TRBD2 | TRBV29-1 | TGCAGCGGGAAGTCGCCTAGCGGGAGGGTTGAGCAGTTCTTC | CSGKSPSGRVEQFF
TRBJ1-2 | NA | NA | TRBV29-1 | TGCAGCGGACACGACGGTAACTATGGCTACACCTTC | CSGHDGNYGYTF
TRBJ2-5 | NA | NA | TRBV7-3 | TGTGCCAGCAGCTTAACACACTCCCAAGAGACCCAGTACTTC | CASSLTHSQETQYF